This T cell receptor (beta chain) was identified in a study of cytomegalovirus exposure and HLA in healthy donors. About the research overall: Researchers found that 81% of under 450 genotyped donors fell within the Caucasian-associated ancestry cluster. Broader study findings: Overall, around 150 TCR beta chains were annotated as cytomegalovirus-associated.

For this clone: Its antigen is currently unknown.

Use of 60 Vbeta and 13 Jbeta primers characterized the PCR. Using immunoSEQ multiplex PCR, the repertoire was profiled, and TCRdb retains in-frame clones only, with some absent. The sample consists of 110,000 to 150,000 clones, 60% to 80% of them appearing once. The sequenced sample was PBMCs. This clonotype was obtained from a woman younger than 45 in good health and CMV-seronegative.

The CDR3 nucleotides are TGTGCCAGCTCACAGCTGTCTAGCGGGGAGGCTGAGCAGTTCTTC. This gives the protein CASSQLSSGEAEQFF. The V call is TRBV18, the J call TRBJ2-1; 9 nucleotides line up with TRBD2. Germline CDR1 reads KGHSH; CDR2 reads LQKENI. This CDR3 contains 15 residues. The junction had 10 bases not matched to a gene; V was cut back by 4 bases and J by 9 bases.